This T cell receptor (beta chain) was profiled in a study of T cell responses to AZD1222 COVID-19 vaccine. Study observations and caveats: An increase in Spike-specific TCR breadth and depth was observed after two AZD1222 doses. White British people made up most donors, females outnumbered males, and clonal diversity was possibly underestimated. CD4 TCRs linked to vaccination spanned spike, dominating at 160-218 and 743-854. Baseline seropositivity occurred in only 5 or 6 AZD1222 recipients.

Some clones are missing from TCRdb's copy, which holds only in-frame ones; the method was immunoSEQ multiplex PCR. Of approximately 140,000 clones listed, approximately 95% are singletons. Points on this clone: Its antigen is undetermined.

The CDR3 sequence is 15 residues long. Trimming took 3 bases from V and 5 from J, leaving 14 bases between them. Germline assignment: CDR1 LGHDT and CDR2 YNNKEL (reference sequence). This receptor was taken from an adult in good health. Specimen: peripheral blood, collected on day 0 of MenACWY control vaccination. V gene TRBV3-1 (or the pseudogene TRBV3-2) combines with J gene TRBJ1-5; tentatively, D is TRBD1 (5 bases). The CDR3 DNA reads TGTGCCAGCAGCCATAATGGGGGTGGGGATCAGCCCCAGCATTTT. It yields the protein CASSHNGGGDQPQHF.